Below, 14 T cell receptor beta chains from the same sample are listed, as sequenced in a study of blood T cell repertoires in COVID-19. Some clones are missing from TCRdb's copy, which holds only in-frame ones; the method was immunoSEQ multiplex PCR. Of more than 150,000 clones listed, 80% to 90% are singletons. Material for sequencing was PBMCs or T cells enriched from blood (not recorded which). The source is a man aged 40-55 years who had recovered from COVID-19.

This chain links TRBV7-9 with TRBJ2-2; D remains unclear. Germline V lookup: CDR1 SEHNR, CDR2 FQNEAQ (reference sequence). V lost 1 base and J lost 4, with 13 bases in between. The CDR3 loop spans 16 amino acids. CDR3 bases: TGTGCCAGCAGCTTAGGAGGCAGCCCGGGCACCGGGGAGCTGTTTTTT. Its translation is CASSLGGSPGTGELFF.

The chain uses TRBV9 and TRBJ2-7, with TRBD2 as a possible D gene (6 bases). This CDR3 has 14 residues. V gave up 0 bases and J gave up 3 bases, with 10 bases separating them. In germline, CDR1 is SGDLS, CDR2 YYNGEE. The CDR3 DNA follows: TGTGCCAGCAGCGTAGTATGGAGGGACTACGAGCAGTACGTC. It yields the protein CASSVVWRDYEQYV.

J is TRBJ1-1 and V is TRBV7-3; 8 bases agree with TRBD1. Germline CDR1 reads SGHTA; CDR2 reads FQGTGA. The trim removed 3 bases at V and 3 bases at J, leaving 3 bases unmatched. This CDR3 is built from 14 residues. Written as DNA, the CDR3 is TGTGCCAGCAGCTTGACAGGGGCGGACACTGAAGCTTTCTTT. This gives the protein CASSLTGADTEAFF.

This clone appeared once. V is TRBV21-1 and J is TRBJ2-3; the table's D call, TRBD2, has no DNA check behind it. TRBV21-1 is labeled a pseudogene. The CDR3 has 20 amino acids. The CDR3 DNA is TGTGCCAGCAGCTCTGACCGGGAGCTACTAGCGGGAGGGAGCACAGATACGCAGTATTTT. It is translated as CASSSDRELLAGGSTDTQYF.

The J gene is TRBJ1-4, the V gene TRBV28; no firm D call. Germline V gives CDR1 MDHEN, CDR2 SYDVKM. CDR3 length: 12 amino acids. The V gene lost 7 bases and the J gene lost 8 bases, with 11 bases spanning the gap. DNA for the CDR3: TGTGCCAGCAAACTATTGAACGAAAAACTGTTTTTT. Translating it yields CASKLLNEKLFF.

This chain uses TRBV6-5 with TRBJ1-1, with 8 bases aligning to TRBD1. The CDR3 covers 14 residues. V trimming: 6 bases; J trimming: 3 bases; junction bases outside the gene matches: 6. Germline loops: CDR1 MNHEY, CDR2 SVGAGI. CDR3 sequence reads: CASRRTGRHTEAFF. CDR3 coding DNA: TGTGCCAGCAGACGGACAGGGAGGCACACTGAAGCTTTCTTT.

CDR3 loop: CASRLAGVAYEQYF. The CDR3, as DNA: TGTGCCAGCAGACTAGCGGGAGTTGCCTACGAGCAGTACTTC. The chain uses TRBV28 and TRBJ2-7; 11 nucleotides align to TRBD2. The CDR3 is 14 amino acids. Germline CDR1 reads MDHEN; CDR2 reads SYDVKM. V was clipped by 6 bases and J by 2 bases; unmatched bases: 3.

This chain links TRBV9 with TRBJ2-1; TRBD2 agrees at 10 bases. CDR1 and CDR2 (germline): SGDLS, YYNGEE. The V segment lost 4 bases and the J segment 2 bases; nucleotides outside the gene matches: 3. The CDR3 is 15 residues long. The CDR3 loop reads CASSTGTSAYNEQFF. The CDR3 coding sequence is TGTGCCAGCAGCACCGGGACTAGCGCCTACAATGAGCAGTTCTTC.

The sample holds a few counts of this clone. The V gene is TRBV3-1 (or the pseudogene TRBV3-2), the J gene TRBJ1-1; D uncertain. The germline CDR1 and CDR2 sequences are LGHDT and YNNKEL (reference sequence). The CDR3 spans 14 residues. The V end was cut by 4 bases, the J end by 0 bases, with 9 bases between. This CDR3 is CASSLAGMNTEAFF. CDR3 nucleotides: TGTGCCAGCAGCCTCGCCGGGATGAACACTGAAGCTTTCTTT.

V usage is TRBV19 and J usage is TRBJ2-1, with D tentatively TRBD1 or TRBD2 (7 bases each). CDR3 size: 15 residues. The germline gives CDR1 LNHDA, CDR2 SQIVND (reference sequence). Trimming took 4 bases from V and 4 from J, leaving 14 bases between them. In DNA, the CDR3 is TGTGCCAGTAGTAGAGACAGGGAGGGGTACAATGAGCAGTTCTTC. Its protein is CASSRDREGYNEQFF.

This clone was observed once. The chain joins TRBV9 to TRBJ2-1, with D hard to call. Germline-derived CDR1 and CDR2 are SGDLS and YYNGEE. V lost 3 bases to trimming and J lost 0 bases, with 16 bases between them. The CDR3 totals 17 residues. The CDR3 loop reads CASSDLGEWSSYNEQFF. The CDR3 nucleotides read TGTGCCAGCAGCGACCTCGGAGAGTGGAGCTCCTACAATGAGCAGTTCTTC.

The chain joins TRBV30 to TRBJ2-1; possibly TRBD1 for D (6 bases). The V and J ends lost 2 bases and 9 bases respectively, with 14 bases between them. Germline CDR1 reads GTSNPN; CDR2 reads SVGIG (reference sequence). The CDR3 runs to 13 residues. CDR3 sequence (DNA): TGTGCCTGGAGTTTTGACAGGCGAGGTGAGCAGTTCTTC. Translation gives CAWSFDRRGEQFF.

This rearrangement joins TRBV5-1 to TRBJ2-1; D gene ambiguous. Germline lookup yields CDR1 SGHRS and CDR2 YFSETQ. Trimming removed 1 base at V and 1 base at J, with 3 bases between. This CDR3 spans 13 amino acids. The DNA of the CDR3 is TGCGCCAGCAGCTTGTCATCCTACAATGAGCAGTTCTTC. This gives the protein CASSLSSYNEQFF.

This chain uses TRBV7-2 with TRBJ1-2; D gene ambiguous. The germline V and J ends were trimmed by 5 bases and 3 bases, with 13 bases remaining between them. The germline V gene has CDR1 SGHTA and CDR2 FQGNSA. This CDR3 is 14 amino acids long. The CDR3 bases are TGTGCCAGCAGCCCCGGCACTGACTACTATGGCTACACCTTC. It translates to CASSPGTDYYGYTF.